This T cell receptor beta chain was identified in a study of metastatic and nonmetastatic thyroid tumors. Overall study context: The authors compared repertoires across blood and tumor or nodule tissue from malignant and benign thyroid patients. Points from the study as a whole: A significant increase in TCR beta diversity was reportedly seen in malignant thyroid tumors relative to benign nodules, in blood and tumor.

This clone was recorded at least ten times. What it recognizes is unknown. Original processing methods: Using the CDR3 differences seen across clinicopathological groups, the authors built a distant-metastasis classifier for papillary thyroid cancer, which was meant to discriminate distant-metastatic patients. MiXCR reprocessed the PCR reads for TCRdb. The V and J calls and clone size come from TCRdb's table, not from the authors' own analysis. The data hold roughly 59,000 clones, with 16% observed a single time. This CDR3 region has 16 residues. Germline V CDR1 and CDR2: MDHEN, SYDVKM. The V gene lost 7 bases and the J gene lost 4 bases, with 22 bases spanning the gap. No patient had received any treatment before thyroid surgery.

This TCR came from a male donor with papillary thyroid cancer or a benign thyroid nodule (not recorded which). Some clones in this sample may be carry-over from other donors' samples. The V gene is TRBV28, the J gene TRBJ1-2, with D possibly matching TRBD1 (5 bases). Sequenced input: blood. CDR3 protein: CASTVNSPGQSYGYTF. CDR3 in DNA: TGTGCCAGCACAGTTAATTCGCCAGGGCAGAGCTATGGCTACACCTTC.